This T cell receptor beta chain was recorded in a study of T cells in Graves' hyperthyroidism and ophthalmopathy. The sample holds many counts of this clonotype. The antigen remains unidentified. Researchers amplified the TCR beta CDR3 regions from RNA transcripts. Carried out on the TCR CDR3, a first-round RT-PCR used the HTBI primer set. TCRdb recomputed calls from the multiplex PCR reads with MiXCR, one row per CDR3 protein. The sample has fewer than 600,000 distinct CDR3 sequences, approximately 15% seen once. General study points: Most thyroid clonotypes expanded above 0.001 were also detected in blood.

The CDR3 extends over 14 amino acids. Germline values: CDR1 SGHTS, CDR2 YDEGEE. With 2 bases clipped from V and 6 bases from J, the junction kept 5 bases outside the gene matches. The chain has TRBV5-8 and TRBJ2-3; 8 bases agree with TRBD2. The sequenced sample consisted of blood. The TCR was taken from a woman aged 18-29 years with Graves' hyperthyroidism. This CDR3 reads CASSFSGVRDTQYF. The CDR3 coding sequence is TGTGCCAGCAGCTTTAGCGGGGTCAGGGATACGCAGTATTTT.